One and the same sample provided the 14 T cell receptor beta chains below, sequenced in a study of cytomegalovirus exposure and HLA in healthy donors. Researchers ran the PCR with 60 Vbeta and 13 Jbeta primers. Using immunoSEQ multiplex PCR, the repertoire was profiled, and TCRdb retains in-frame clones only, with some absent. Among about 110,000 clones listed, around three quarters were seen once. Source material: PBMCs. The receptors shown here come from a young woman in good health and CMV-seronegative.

CDR3 loop: CASSQEGTRYTEAFF. The CDR3 DNA is TGCGCCAGCAGCCAAGAAGGTACCAGGTACACTGAAGCTTTCTTT. The rearrangement uses TRBV4-1 and TRBJ1-1; D is unclear. In germline, CDR1 is MGHRA, CDR2 YSYEKL. Trimming left V 0 bases short and J 3 bases short, with 11 bases between. This CDR3 contains 15 residues.

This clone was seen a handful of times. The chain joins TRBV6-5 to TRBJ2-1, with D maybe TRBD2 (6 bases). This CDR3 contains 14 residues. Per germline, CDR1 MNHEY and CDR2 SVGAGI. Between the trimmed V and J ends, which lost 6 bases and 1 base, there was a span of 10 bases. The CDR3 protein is CASSPRGSYNEQFF. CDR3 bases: TGTGCCAGCAGCCCTCGGGGGTCCTACAATGAGCAGTTCTTC.

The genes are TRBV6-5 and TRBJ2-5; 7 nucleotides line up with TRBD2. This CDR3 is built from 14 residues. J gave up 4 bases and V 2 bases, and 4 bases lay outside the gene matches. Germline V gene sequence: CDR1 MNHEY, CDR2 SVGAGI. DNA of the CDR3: TGTGCCAGCAGTTACAATCCGGGAGGAGAGACCCAGTACTTC. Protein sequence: CASSYNPGGETQYF.

The CDR3 sequence is CASSFGTGDGYTF. In DNA form, the CDR3 reads TGTGCCAGTAGTTTCGGGACAGGGGATGGCTACACCTTC. V gene TRBV19 combines with J gene TRBJ1-2; 10 bases agree with TRBD1. The CDR3 runs to 13 residues. Germline V gene sequence: CDR1 LNHDA, CDR2 SQIVND (reference sequence). V lost 5 bases and J lost 6; bases outside the gene matches: 3.

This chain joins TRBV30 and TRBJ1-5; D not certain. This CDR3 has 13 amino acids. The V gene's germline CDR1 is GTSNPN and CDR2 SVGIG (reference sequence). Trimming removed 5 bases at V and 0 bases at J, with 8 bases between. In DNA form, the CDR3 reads TGTGCCTGGGGCCGACTTAGCAATCAGCCCCAGCATTTT. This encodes CAWGRLSNQPQHF.

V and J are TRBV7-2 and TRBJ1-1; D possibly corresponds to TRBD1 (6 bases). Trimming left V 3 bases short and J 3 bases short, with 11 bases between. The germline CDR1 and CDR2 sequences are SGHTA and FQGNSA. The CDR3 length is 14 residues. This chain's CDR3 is CASSFAGADTEAFF. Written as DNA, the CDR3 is TGTGCCAGCAGCTTCGCGGGGGCCGACACTGAAGCTTTCTTT.

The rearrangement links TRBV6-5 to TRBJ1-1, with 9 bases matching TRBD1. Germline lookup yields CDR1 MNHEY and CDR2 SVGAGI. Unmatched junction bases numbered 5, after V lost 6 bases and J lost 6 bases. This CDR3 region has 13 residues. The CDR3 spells CASSTDRGAEAFF. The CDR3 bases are TGTGCCAGCAGCACCGACAGGGGGGCTGAAGCTTTCTTT.

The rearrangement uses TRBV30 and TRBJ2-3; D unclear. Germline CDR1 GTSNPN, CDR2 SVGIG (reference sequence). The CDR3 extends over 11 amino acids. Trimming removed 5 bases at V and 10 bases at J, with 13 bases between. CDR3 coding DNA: TGTGCCTGGGGTTTTAGATCGGCGCAGTATTTT. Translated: CAWGFRSAQYF.

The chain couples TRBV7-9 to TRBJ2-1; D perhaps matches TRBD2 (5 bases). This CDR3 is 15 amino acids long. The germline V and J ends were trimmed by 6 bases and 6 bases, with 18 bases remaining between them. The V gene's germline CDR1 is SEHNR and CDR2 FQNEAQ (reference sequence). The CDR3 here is CASSPPLDWGNEQFF. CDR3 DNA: TGTGCCAGCAGTCCTCCTCTGGACTGGGGCAATGAGCAGTTCTTC. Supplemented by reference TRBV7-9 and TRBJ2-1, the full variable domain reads DTGVSQNPRHKITKRGQNVTFRCDPISEHNRLYWYRQTLGQGPEFLTYFQNEAQLEKSRLLSDRFSAERPKGSFSTLEIQRTEQGDSAMYLCASSPPLDWGNEQFFGPGTRLTVL.

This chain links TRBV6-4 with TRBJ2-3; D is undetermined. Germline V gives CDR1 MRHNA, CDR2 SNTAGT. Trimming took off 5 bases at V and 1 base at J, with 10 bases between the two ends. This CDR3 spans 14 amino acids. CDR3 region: CASSSRVGTDTQYF. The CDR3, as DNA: TGTGCCAGCAGTTCCCGGGTGGGCACAGATACGCAGTATTTT.

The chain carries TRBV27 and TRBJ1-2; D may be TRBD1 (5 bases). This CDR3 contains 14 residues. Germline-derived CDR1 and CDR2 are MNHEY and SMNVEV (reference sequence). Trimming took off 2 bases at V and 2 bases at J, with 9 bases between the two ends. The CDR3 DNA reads TGTGCCAGCAGTTTAGACAGCCGGAACTATGGCTACACCTTC. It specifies CASSLDSRNYGYTF.

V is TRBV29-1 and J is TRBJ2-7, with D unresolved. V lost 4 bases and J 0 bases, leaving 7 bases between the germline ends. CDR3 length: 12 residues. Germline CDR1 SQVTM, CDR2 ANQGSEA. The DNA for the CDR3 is TGCAGCGTTGCGTCTTTCTCCTACGAGCAGTACTTC. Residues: CSVASFSYEQYF.

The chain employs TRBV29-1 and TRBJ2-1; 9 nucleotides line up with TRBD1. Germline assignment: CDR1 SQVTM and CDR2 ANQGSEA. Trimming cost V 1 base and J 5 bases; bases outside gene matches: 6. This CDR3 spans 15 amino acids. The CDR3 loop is CSVEVLGQGHNEQFF. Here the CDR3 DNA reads TGCAGCGTTGAAGTCCTGGGACAGGGCCACAATGAGCAGTTCTTC.

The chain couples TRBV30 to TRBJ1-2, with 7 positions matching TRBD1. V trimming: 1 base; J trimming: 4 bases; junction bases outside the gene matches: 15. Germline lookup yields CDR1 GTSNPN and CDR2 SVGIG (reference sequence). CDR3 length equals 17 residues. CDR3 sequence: CAWSADREIVRSYGYTF. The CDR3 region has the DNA TGTGCCTGGAGTGCAGACAGGGAGATAGTTCGGAGCTATGGCTACACCTTC.